These 8 T cell receptor beta chains came from one sample sequenced in a study of high-grade serous ovarian cancer treatment subgroups. Tumor tissue was taken before any definitive surgery or chemotherapy was given. Using immunoSEQ multiplex PCR, the repertoire was profiled, and TCRdb retains in-frame clones only, with some absent. The data contain around 2,200 clones, around three quarters of them singletons. The source material was tumor tissue. The receptors stem from a human donor with high-grade serous ovarian cancer.

V gene TRBV5-6 combines with J gene TRBJ1-3; possible D gene TRBD1, 5 bases. Trimming took off 9 bases at V and 9 bases at J, with 19 bases between the two ends. This CDR3 region has 13 residues. Germline V gene sequence: CDR1 SGHDT, CDR2 YYEEEE. CDR3 region: CATQLGPRGTIYF. The CDR3 nucleotides are TGTGCCACACAACTGGGGCCCCGGGGCACCATATATTTT.

The gene calls are TRBV11-3 and TRBJ1-2; D is unclear. Germline CDR1 reads SGHNT; CDR2 reads YENEEA. V was clipped by 2 bases and J by 8 bases, with 9 bases between them. The CDR3 length is 12 residues. In DNA form, the CDR3 reads TGTGCCAGCAGCTTAAGTGCCCGGGGCTACACCTTC. Translating it yields CASSLSARGYTF.

The rearrangement joins TRBV29-1 to TRBJ2-1; TRBD2 is a possible D gene (6 bases). Germline V gene data show CDR1 as SQVTM and CDR2 as ANQGSEA. This CDR3 region has 13 residues. Trimming shortened V by 3 bases and J by 4 bases, and 10 bases separated the two germline ends. The DNA for the CDR3 is TGCAGCGTTGAGCGGGGAGGTTACAATGAGCAGTTCTTC. Amino acid sequence: CSVERGGYNEQFF.

The J gene is TRBJ1-5, the V gene TRBV4-2, with a weak D call TRBD1 (6 bases). The CDR3 extends over 15 amino acids. Trimming removed 5 bases at V and 5 bases at J, with 16 bases between. The germline V gene encodes CDR1 LGHNA and CDR2 YNFKEQ. The CDR3 DNA sequence: TGTGCCAGCAGCATACAGGGTTGGTCCGATCAGCCCCAGCATTTT. Translating gives CASSIQGWSDQPQHF.

In its sample, this clone is large. The chain links TRBV27 to TRBJ1-1; no reliable D call. Per germline, CDR1 MNHEY and CDR2 SMNVEV (reference sequence). The V gene lost 6 bases and the J gene lost 2 bases, with 7 bases spanning the gap. The CDR3 is made up of 12 amino acids. CDR3 residues: CASRVGNTEAFF. CDR3 nucleotides: TGTGCCAGCAGGGTAGGTAACACTGAAGCTTTCTTT.

V usage is TRBV18 and J usage is TRBJ2-2; TRBD2 aligns across 10 bases. The CDR3 totals 18 residues. Germline CDR1 KGHSH, CDR2 LQKENI. V lost 3 bases, J lost 1 base, and 8 bases stayed unmatched. This chain's CDR3 is CASSPIGLAEVNTGELFF. CDR3 nucleotides: TGTGCCAGCTCACCTATAGGACTAGCGGAGGTGAACACCGGGGAGCTGTTTTTT.

This clone was observed a handful of times. The J gene is TRBJ2-7, the V gene TRBV6-1, with 7 bases aligning to TRBD2. Trimming took 5 bases from V and 3 from J; bases not matched to a gene: 7. This CDR3 has 14 amino acids. Germline CDR1 and CDR2: MNHNS and SASEGT. The CDR3 loop is CASSSGGSVYEQYF. The CDR3 nucleotides are TGTGCCAGCAGTTCGGGCGGGAGCGTCTACGAGCAGTACTTC.

The gene calls are TRBV5-1 and TRBJ1-1; no firm D call. With 1 base removed from V and 3 bases from J, the gap between germline ends came to 4 bases. The CDR3 runs to 12 residues. Germline CDR1 SGHRS, CDR2 YFSETQ. For the CDR3, the DNA is TGCGCCAGCAGCTTGTTCGACACTGAAGCTTTCTTT. It is translated as CASSLFDTEAFF.